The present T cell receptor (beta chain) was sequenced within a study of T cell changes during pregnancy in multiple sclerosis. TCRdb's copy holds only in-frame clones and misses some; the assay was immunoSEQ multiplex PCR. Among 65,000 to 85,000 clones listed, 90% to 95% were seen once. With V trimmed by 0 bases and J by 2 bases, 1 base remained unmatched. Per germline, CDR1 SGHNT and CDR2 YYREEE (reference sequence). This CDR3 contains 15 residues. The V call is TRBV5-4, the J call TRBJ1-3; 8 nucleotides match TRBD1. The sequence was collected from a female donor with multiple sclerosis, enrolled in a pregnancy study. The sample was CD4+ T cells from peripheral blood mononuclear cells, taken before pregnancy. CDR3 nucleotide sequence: TGTGCCAGCAGCTTGGCCAGGGGGCCTGGAAACACCATATATTTT. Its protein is CASSLARGPGNTIYF.